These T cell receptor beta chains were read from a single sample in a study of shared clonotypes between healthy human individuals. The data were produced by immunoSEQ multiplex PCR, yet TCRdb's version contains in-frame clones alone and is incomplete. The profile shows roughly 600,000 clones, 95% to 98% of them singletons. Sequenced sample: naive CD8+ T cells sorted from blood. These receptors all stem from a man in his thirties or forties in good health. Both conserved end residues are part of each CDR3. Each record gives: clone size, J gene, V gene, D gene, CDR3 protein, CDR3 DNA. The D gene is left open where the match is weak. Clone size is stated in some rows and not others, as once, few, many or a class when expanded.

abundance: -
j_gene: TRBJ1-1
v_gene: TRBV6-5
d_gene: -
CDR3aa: CASSQQYSGEAFF
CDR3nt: TGTGCCAGCAGCCAACAGTACTCAGGTGAAGCTTTCTTT

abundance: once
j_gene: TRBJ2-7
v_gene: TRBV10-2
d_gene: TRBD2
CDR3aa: CASSESGSGRHTYEQYF
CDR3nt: TGCGCCAGCAGTGAGTCGGGGAGCGGGAGGCACACCTACGAGCAGTACTTC

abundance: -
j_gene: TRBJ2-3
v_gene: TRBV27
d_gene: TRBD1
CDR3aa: CASKGTGEYRDTQYF
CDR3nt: TGTGCCAGCAAGGGGACAGGGGAATATCGAGATACGCAGTATTTT

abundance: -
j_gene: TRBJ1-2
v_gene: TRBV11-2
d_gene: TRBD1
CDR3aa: CASSLTGGGSGYTF
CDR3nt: TGTGCCAGCAGCTTGACAGGGGGCGGTAGTGGCTACACCTTC

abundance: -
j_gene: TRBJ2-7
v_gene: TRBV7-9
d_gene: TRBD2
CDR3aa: CASSFNGLAGETYEQYF
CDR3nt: TGTGCCAGCAGCTTCAACGGACTAGCGGGAGAAACCTACGAGCAGTACTTC

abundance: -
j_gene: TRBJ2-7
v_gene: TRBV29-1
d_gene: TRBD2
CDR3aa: CSVEYIGLAGREQYF
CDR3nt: TGCAGCGTTGAATATATCGGACTAGCAGGTCGGGAGCAGTACTTC

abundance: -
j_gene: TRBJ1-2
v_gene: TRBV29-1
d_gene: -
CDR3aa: CSVIRFAGSGGYTF
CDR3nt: TGCAGCGTTATCCGGTTTGCAGGGTCGGGCGGCTACACCTTC

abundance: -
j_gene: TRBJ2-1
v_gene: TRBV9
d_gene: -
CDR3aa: CASSVGSRYEQFF
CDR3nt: TGTGCCAGCAGCGTAGGGTCGAGGTATGAGCAGTTCTTC

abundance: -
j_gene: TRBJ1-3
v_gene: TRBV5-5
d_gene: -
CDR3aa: CASSYFGSGNTIYF
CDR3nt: TGTGCCAGCAGCTACTTCGGGTCTGGAAACACCATATATTTT

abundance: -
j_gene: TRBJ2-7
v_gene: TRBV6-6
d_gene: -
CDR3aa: CASRSTDYEQYF
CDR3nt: TGTGCCAGCAGGTCGACAGATTACGAGCAGTACTTC

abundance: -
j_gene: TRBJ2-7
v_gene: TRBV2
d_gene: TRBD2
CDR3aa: CASSEEGGSTYEQYF
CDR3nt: TGTGCCAGCAGTGAAGAAGGCGGGAGTACCTACGAGCAGTACTTC

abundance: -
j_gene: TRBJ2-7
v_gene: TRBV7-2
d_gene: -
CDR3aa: CASSLRGRLDEQYF
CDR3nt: TGTGCCAGCAGCTTAAGGGGACGTTTAGACGAGCAGTACTTC

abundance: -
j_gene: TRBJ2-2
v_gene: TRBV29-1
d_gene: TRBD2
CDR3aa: CSVPSGRGTGELFF
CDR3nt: TGCAGCGTTCCCAGCGGGAGGGGCACCGGGGAGCTGTTTTTT

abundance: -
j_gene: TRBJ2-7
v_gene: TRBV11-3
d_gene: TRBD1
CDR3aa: CASGPGQNYEQYF
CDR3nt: TGTGCCAGCGGGCCGGGACAGAATTACGAGCAGTACTTC

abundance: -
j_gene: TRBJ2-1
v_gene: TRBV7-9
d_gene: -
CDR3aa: CASSLRRQDNEQFF
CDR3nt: TGTGCCAGCAGCTTAAGACGCCAGGACAATGAGCAGTTCTTC

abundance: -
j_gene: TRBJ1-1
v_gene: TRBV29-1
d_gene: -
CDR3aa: CSVVFLGNTEAFF
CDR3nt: TGCAGCGTTGTTTTCTTGGGGAACACTGAAGCTTTCTTT

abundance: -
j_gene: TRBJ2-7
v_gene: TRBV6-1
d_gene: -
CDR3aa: CASSGEGVYEQYF
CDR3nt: TGTGCCAGCAGTGGAGAGGGTGTCTACGAGCAGTACTTC

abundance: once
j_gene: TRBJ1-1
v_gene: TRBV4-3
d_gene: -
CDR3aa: CASSPLGSNTEAFF
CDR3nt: TGCGCCAGCAGCCCATTGGGGTCGAACACTGAAGCTTTCTTT

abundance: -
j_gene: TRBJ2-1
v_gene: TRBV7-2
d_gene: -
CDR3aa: CASSSPPPEDEQFF
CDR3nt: TGTGCCAGCAGCTCTCCCCCGCCGGAGGATGAGCAGTTCTTC

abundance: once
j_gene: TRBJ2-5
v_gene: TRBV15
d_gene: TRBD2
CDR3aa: CATSRARGGAETQYF
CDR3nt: TGTGCCACCAGCAGAGCCCGGGGAGGGGCAGAGACCCAGTACTTC

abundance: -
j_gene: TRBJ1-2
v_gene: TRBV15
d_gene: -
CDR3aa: CATSRGEGIHHYGYTF
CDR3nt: TGTGCCACCAGCAGAGGGGAGGGGATCCACCATTATGGCTACACCTTC

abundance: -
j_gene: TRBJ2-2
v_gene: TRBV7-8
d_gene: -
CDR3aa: CASSLVLVSFDTGELFF
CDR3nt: TGTGCCAGCAGCTTAGTTTTGGTATCTTTCGACACCGGGGAGCTGTTTTTT

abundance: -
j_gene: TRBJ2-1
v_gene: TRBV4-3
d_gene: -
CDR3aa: CASSQDRAGANEQFF
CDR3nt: TGCGCCAGCAGCCAAGATAGGGCAGGGGCCAATGAGCAGTTCTTC

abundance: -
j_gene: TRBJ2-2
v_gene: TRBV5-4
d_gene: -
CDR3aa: CASSLDAAGRDTGELFF
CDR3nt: TGTGCCAGCAGCTTAGACGCTGCGGGAAGGGACACCGGGGAGCTGTTTTTT

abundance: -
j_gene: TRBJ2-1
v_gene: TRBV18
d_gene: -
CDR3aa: CASSPTGSGEQFF
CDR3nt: TGTGCCAGCTCACCCACAGGGTCCGGTGAGCAGTTCTTC

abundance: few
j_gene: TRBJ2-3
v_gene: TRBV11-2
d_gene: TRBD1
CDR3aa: CASSLVRTGITDTQYF
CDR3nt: TGTGCCAGCAGCTTAGTGAGGACAGGGATCACAGATACGCAGTATTTT

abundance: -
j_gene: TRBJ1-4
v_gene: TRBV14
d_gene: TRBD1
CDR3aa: CASSSDRRHEKLFF
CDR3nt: TGTGCCAGCAGCTCGGACAGGCGCCACGAAAAACTGTTTTTT

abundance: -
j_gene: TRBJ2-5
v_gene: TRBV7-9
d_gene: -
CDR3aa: CASSSRERETQYF
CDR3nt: TGTGCCAGCAGCTCAAGGGAGAGAGAGACCCAGTACTTC

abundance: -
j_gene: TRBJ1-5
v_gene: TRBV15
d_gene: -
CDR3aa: CATSRDTAREPQHF
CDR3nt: TGTGCCACCAGCAGAGATACAGCTAGGGAGCCCCAGCATTTT

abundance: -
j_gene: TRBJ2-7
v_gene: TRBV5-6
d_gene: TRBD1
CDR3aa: CASSVSGTGPYEQYF
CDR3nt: TGTGCCAGCAGCGTGTCGGGGACAGGCCCCTACGAGCAGTACTTC

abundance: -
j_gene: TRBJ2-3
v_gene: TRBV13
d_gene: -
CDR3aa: CASSQTDTQYF
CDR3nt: TGTGCCAGCAGCCAAACAGATACGCAGTATTTT

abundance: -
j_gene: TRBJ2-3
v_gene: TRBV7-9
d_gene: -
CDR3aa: CASSFAPGKSGKGDTQYF
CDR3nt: TGTGCCAGCAGCTTCGCCCCGGGGAAGTCCGGGAAAGGAGATACGCAGTATTTT

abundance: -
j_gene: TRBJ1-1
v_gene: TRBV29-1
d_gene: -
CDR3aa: CSVEDQWGRNTEAFF
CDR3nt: TGCAGCGTTGAAGATCAATGGGGGCGGAACACTGAAGCTTTCTTT

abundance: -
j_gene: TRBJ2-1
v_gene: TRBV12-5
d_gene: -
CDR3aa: CASGLSLGVRNEQFF
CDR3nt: TGTGCTAGTGGTTTATCTCTGGGGGTACGTAATGAGCAGTTCTTC

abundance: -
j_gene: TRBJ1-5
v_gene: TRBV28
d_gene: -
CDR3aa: CASSLFARNQPQHF
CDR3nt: TGTGCCAGCAGTTTATTTGCGAGGAATCAGCCCCAGCATTTT

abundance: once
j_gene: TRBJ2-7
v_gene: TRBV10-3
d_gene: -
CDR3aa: CAISQGSGSYEQYF
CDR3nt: TGTGCCATCAGTCAGGGAAGCGGCTCCTACGAGCAGTACTTC

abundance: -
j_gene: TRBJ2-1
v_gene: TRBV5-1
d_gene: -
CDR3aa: CASSFRDNSYNEQFF
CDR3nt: TGCGCCAGCAGCTTCCGAGACAACTCCTACAATGAGCAGTTCTTC

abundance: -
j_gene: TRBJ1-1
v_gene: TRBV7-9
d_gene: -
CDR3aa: CASSFQEAFF
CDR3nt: TGTGCCAGCAGCTTCCAGGAAGCTTTCTTT

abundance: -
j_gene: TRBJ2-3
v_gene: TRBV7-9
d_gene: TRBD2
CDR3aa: CASSFRTSAQRDTQYF
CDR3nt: TGTGCCAGCAGCTTTCGGACTAGCGCTCAAAGGGATACGCAGTATTTT

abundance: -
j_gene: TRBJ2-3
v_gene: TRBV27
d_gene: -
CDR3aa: CASSFLGTDTQYF
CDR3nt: TGTGCCAGCAGTTTTCTGGGGACAGATACGCAGTATTTT

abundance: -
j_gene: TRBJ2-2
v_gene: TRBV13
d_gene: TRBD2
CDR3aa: CASSLRLAGITGELFF
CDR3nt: TGTGCCAGCAGCTTGCGACTAGCGGGGATCACCGGGGAGCTGTTTTTT

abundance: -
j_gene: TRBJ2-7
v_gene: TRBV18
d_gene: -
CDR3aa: CASSPRDSNYEQYF
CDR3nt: TGTGCCAGCTCACCGCGGGACTCAAACTACGAGCAGTACTTC

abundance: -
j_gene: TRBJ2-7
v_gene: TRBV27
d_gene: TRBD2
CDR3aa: CASTSGSSEQYF
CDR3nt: TGTGCCAGCACTAGCGGGAGTTCCGAGCAGTACTTC